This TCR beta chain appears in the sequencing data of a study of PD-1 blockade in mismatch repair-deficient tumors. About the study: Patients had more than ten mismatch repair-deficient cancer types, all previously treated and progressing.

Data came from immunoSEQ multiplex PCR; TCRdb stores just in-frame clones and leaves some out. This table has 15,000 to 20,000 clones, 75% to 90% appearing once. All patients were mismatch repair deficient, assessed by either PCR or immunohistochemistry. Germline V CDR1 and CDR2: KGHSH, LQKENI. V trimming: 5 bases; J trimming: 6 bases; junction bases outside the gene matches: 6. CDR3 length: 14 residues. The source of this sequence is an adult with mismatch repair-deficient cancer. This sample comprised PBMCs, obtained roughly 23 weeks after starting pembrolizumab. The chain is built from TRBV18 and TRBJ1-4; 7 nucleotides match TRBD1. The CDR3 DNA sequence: TGTGCCAGCTCAGACAGGGCAGGTGATGAAAAACTGTTTTTT. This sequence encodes CASSDRAGDEKLFF.